These T cell receptor beta chains were read from a single sample in a study of cytotoxic CD8 clonotypes in ibrutinib-treated CLL. Generated by immunoSEQ multiplex PCR, the TCRdb table keeps only in-frame clones and is missing some. The sample shows fewer than 400,000 clones, 67% of them seen only once. The source material was PBMCs, sampled after 36 months of ibrutinib treatment. The receptors come from a human donor with chronic lymphocytic leukemia. The CDR3 runs from the conserved cysteine through the conserved F or W. The order of the fields is D gene, V gene, J gene, clone size, CDR3 protein, CDR3 DNA. A D gene is named only where the DNA matches it firmly. The size field is filled for only some rows; it gives once, few, many or a size class.

d_call: TRBD1; v_call: TRBV10-2; j_call: TRBJ1-1; clone_size: -; cdr3_aa: CASRGGTGGTEAFF; cdr3_nt: TGCGCCAGCAGGGGGGGGACAGGGGGCACTGAAGCTTTCTTT
d_call: TRBD1; v_call: TRBV13; j_call: TRBJ2-5; clone_size: -; cdr3_aa: CASSGQGAVGTQYF; cdr3_nt: TGTGCCAGCAGCGGACAGGGGGCGGTCGGGACCCAGTACTTC
d_call: -; v_call: TRBV6-5; j_call: TRBJ1-2; clone_size: few; cdr3_aa: CASSRSNQLIYGYTF; cdr3_nt: TGTGCCAGCAGTAGATCAAATCAATTGATCTATGGCTACACCTTC
d_call: -; v_call: TRBV6-5; j_call: TRBJ2-5; clone_size: -; cdr3_aa: CASSPTGLETQYF; cdr3_nt: TGTGCCAGCAGTCCCACCGGGTTGGAGACCCAGTACTTC
d_call: -; v_call: TRBV5-1; j_call: TRBJ2-7; clone_size: -; cdr3_aa: CARRIHKHTKGPHLYEQYF; cdr3_nt: TGCGCCAGACGAATACATAAACATACAAAGGGGCCCCACCTCTACGAGCAGTACTTC
d_call: -; v_call: TRBV6-5; j_call: TRBJ2-2; clone_size: few; cdr3_aa: CASSYFQGQGELFF; cdr3_nt: TGTGCCAGCAGTTACTTTCAAGGACAGGGGGAGCTGTTTTTT
d_call: -; v_call: TRBV29-1; j_call: TRBJ2-1; clone_size: -; cdr3_aa: CSVDSGVWDEQFF; cdr3_nt: TGCAGCGTTGATTCGGGGGTATGGGATGAGCAGTTCTTC
d_call: -; v_call: TRBV9; j_call: TRBJ2-3; clone_size: -; cdr3_aa: CASSATRNTQYF; cdr3_nt: TGTGCCAGCAGCGCGACTAGAAATACGCAGTATTTT
d_call: -; v_call: TRBV11-2; j_call: TRBJ1-1; clone_size: -; cdr3_aa: CASSFLRQISNSEAFF; cdr3_nt: TGTGCCAGCAGCTTCCTAAGACAGATTTCCAACTCTGAAGCTTTCTTT
d_call: TRBD2; v_call: TRBV5-6; j_call: TRBJ2-7; clone_size: -; cdr3_aa: CASSAWTRLAGAYEQYF; cdr3_nt: TGTGCCAGCAGCGCCTGGACCAGACTAGCGGGAGCCTACGAGCAGTACTTC
d_call: -; v_call: TRBV4-1; j_call: TRBJ2-3; clone_size: -; cdr3_aa: CASSLQGARDTQYF; cdr3_nt: TGCGCCAGCAGCCTACAGGGCGCCCGAGATACGCAGTATTTT